This T cell receptor (beta chain) appears in the sequencing data of a study of tumor-infiltrating lymphocytes in primary liver carcinoma. About the study: Surgical resection treated primary liver carcinoma in the patients.

The researchers produced TCR beta cDNA from about 510 ng total RNA with a constant-region primer. ARM-PCR was slightly modified, and three nested multiplex PCR rounds with it gave rise to the TCR beta libraries. Each of the first two PCR rounds ran approximately 10 cycles with TRBV1-TRBV30 forward and C-beta reverse primers. TCRdb itself ran the multiplex PCR reads through MiXCR, one entry per CDR3 protein. The profile covers about 320,000 distinct CDR3 sequences, with roughly 60% appearing a single time and about 9.4% taken by the ten largest. Unsorted whole blood supplied the RNA, and germline DNA was extracted too. Patients were treatment-naive with chronic HBV infection. Concerning this clonotype: Its ends do not fully match the called genes, so a read error is possible.

In germline, CDR1 is SNHLY, CDR2 FYNNEI. The CDR3 is 13 residues long. The V call is TRBV2, the J call TRBJ2-2; D might be TRBD2 (5 bases). This receptor was taken from a man aged 35-49 years with primary liver carcinoma and hepatitis B virus infection. The specimen sequenced was peripheral blood. DNA for the CDR3: TGTGCCAGCAGCTTACAGAACACTGGGGAGCTGTTATTT. It codes for CASSLQNTGELLF.